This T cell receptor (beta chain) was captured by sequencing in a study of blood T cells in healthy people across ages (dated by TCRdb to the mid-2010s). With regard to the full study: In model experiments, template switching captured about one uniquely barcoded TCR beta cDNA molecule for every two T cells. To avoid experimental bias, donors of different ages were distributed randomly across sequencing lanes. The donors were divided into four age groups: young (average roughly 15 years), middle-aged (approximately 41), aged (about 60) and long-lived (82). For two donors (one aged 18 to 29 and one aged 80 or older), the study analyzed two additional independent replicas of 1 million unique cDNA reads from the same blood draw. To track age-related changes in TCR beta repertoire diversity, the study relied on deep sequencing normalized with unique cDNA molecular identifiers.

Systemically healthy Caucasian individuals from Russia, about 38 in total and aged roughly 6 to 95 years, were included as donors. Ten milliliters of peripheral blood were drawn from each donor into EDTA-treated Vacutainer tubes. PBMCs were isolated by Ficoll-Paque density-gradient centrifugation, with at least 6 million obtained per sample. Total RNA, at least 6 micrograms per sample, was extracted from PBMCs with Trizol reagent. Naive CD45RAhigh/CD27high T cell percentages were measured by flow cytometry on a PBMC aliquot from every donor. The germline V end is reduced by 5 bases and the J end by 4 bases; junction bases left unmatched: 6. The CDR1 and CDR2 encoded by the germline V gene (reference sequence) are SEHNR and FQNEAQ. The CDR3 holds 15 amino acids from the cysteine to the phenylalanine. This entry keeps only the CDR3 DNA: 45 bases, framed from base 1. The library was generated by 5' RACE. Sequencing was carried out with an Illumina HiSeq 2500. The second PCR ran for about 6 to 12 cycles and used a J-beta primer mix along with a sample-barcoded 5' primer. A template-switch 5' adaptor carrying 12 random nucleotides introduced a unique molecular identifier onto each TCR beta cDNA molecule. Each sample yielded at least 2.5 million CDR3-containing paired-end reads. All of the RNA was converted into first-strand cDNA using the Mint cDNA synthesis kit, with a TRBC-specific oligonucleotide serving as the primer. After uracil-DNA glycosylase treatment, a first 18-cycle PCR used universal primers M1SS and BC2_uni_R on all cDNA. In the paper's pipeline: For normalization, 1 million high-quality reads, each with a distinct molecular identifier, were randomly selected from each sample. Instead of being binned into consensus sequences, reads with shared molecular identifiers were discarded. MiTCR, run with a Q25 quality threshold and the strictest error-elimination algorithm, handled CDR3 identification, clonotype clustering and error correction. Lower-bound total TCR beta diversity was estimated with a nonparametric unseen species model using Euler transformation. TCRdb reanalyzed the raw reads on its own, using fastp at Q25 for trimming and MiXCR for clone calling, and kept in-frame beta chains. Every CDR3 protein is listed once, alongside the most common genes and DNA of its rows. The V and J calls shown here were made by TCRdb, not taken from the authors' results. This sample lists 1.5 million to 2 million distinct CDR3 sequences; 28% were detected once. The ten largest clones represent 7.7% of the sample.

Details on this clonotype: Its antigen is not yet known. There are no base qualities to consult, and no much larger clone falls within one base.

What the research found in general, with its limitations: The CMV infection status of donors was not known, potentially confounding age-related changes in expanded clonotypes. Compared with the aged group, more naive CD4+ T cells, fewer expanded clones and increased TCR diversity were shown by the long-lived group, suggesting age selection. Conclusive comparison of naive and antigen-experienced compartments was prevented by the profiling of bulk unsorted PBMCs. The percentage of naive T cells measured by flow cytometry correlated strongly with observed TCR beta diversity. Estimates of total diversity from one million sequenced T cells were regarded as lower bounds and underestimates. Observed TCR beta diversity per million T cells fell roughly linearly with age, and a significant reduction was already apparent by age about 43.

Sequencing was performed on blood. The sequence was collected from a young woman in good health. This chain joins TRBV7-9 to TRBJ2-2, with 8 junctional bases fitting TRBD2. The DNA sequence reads TGTGCCAGCAGCAACTTAGCGGGACCCACCGGGGAGCTGTTTTTT. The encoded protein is CASSNLAGPTGELFF.